Shown below are 24 T cell receptor beta chains from a single sample sequenced in a study of neoadjuvant anti-PD-1 for oral cavity cancer. Generated by immunoSEQ multiplex PCR, the TCRdb table keeps only in-frame clones and is missing some. In the table there are about 72,000 clones, about 83% of which are singletons. The sequences come from PBMCs, collected before nivolumab (anti-PD-1) treatment. The receptor source for this set is a person aged 35-79 years with oral cavity squamous cell carcinoma.

The rearrangement links TRBV19 to TRBJ1-2; D possibly corresponds to TRBD1 (5 bases). The CDR3 totals 14 residues. Between the trimmed V and J ends, which lost 6 bases and 7 bases, there was a span of 18 bases. Germline assignment: CDR1 LNHDA and CDR2 SQIVND (reference sequence). The CDR3 DNA reads TGTGCCAGTAGACACCCCCGAGGGGTTTCTGGCTACACCTTC. As protein: CASRHPRGVSGYTF.

This chain uses TRBV28 with TRBJ2-1; TRBD2 might be the D (5 bases). CDR3 length equals 15 residues. V lost 7 bases and J lost 0, with 13 bases in between. The germline CDR1 and CDR2 sequences are MDHEN and SYDVKM. The DNA for the CDR3 is TGTGCCAGCAAGACCCTAGCCGGCTCCTACAATGAGCAGTTCTTC. Translation gives CASKTLAGSYNEQFF.

The sample holds one count of this clone. The chain links TRBV18 to TRBJ2-5, with a tentative D call TRBD1 (5 bases). The CDR3 sequence is 15 residues long. CDR1 and CDR2 (germline): KGHSH, LQKENI. The germline V and J ends were trimmed by 0 bases and 3 bases, with 11 bases remaining between them. CDR3 nucleotide sequence: TGTGCCAGCTCACCACCGTTCCCCAGGGAAGAGACCCAGTACTTC. Encoded protein: CASSPPFPREETQYF.

This rearrangement joins TRBV5-1 to TRBJ2-1; TRBD1 matches at 8 bases. With 3 bases clipped from V and 7 bases from J, the junction kept 6 bases outside the gene matches. The CDR3 has 14 residues. CDR1 SGHRS and CDR2 YFSETQ come from the germline V gene. In DNA, the CDR3 is TGCGCCAGCAGCTCCGCAGGGGGCTGGAATGAGCAGTTCTTC. Protein product: CASSSAGGWNEQFF.

V and J are TRBV11-2 and TRBJ1-4; no reliable D call. Germline lookup yields CDR1 SGHAT and CDR2 FQNNGV. Trimming shortened V by 1 base and J by 11 bases, and 11 bases separated the two germline ends. CDR3 length: 13 amino acids. The CDR3 DNA follows: TGTGCCAGCAGCTTAGTTCCGGGATTCAAACTGTTTTTT. It specifies CASSLVPGFKLFF.

The genes are TRBV10-3 and TRBJ1-2; weak D call: TRBD1 (6 bases). The CDR3 is 16 amino acids. Germline V gene lookup returns CDR1 ENHRY and CDR2 SYGVKD. V was shortened by 10 bases and J by 2 bases, with 23 bases between the two germline ends. The CDR3 reads CATGGARGGGNYGYTF. DNA of the CDR3: TGTGCCACCGGGGGCGCCAGGGGTGGAGGGAACTATGGCTACACCTTC.

The chain employs TRBV27 and TRBJ2-7; a possible D gene is TRBD2 (5 bases). The CDR3 has 13 amino acids. The germline V gene has CDR1 MNHEY and CDR2 SMNVEV (reference sequence). The V end lost 7 bases, the J end lost 1 base, and 11 bases lay between the germline ends. Written as DNA, the CDR3 is TGTGCCAGCAAGGCCGGGATTTCCTACGAGCAGTACTTC. Translated, it gives CASKAGISYEQYF.

This clone came up once. The chain links TRBV2 to TRBJ2-3; D is undetermined. From germline, CDR1 is SNHLY and CDR2 FYNNEI. V lost 1 base and J lost 4, with 3 bases in between. CDR3 length: 12 amino acids. The chain's CDR3 is CASSEVPDTQYF. In nucleotides, the CDR3 is TGTGCCAGCAGTGAAGTCCCAGATACGCAGTATTTT.

This sequence joins TRBV7-9 and TRBJ2-2; tentative D call: TRBD1 (5 bases). The germline V gene encodes CDR1 SEHNR and CDR2 FQNEAQ (reference sequence). Trimming took off 5 bases at V and 6 bases at J, with 16 bases between the two ends. The CDR3 spans 15 residues. The CDR3 DNA follows: TGTGCCAGCAGCCGCCTGGGGCTTAGCCCCGGGGAGCTGTTTTTT. It specifies CASSRLGLSPGELFF.

The chain uses TRBV4-1 and TRBJ1-3; possible D gene TRBD1, 5 bases. This CDR3 has 18 residues. V lost 4 bases, J lost 0 bases, and 19 bases lay in between. Germline loops: CDR1 MGHRA, CDR2 YSYEKL. The chain's CDR3 is CASSPHQQDQSSGNTIYF. As DNA, the CDR3 is TGCGCCAGCAGCCCTCACCAACAGGACCAAAGCTCTGGAAACACCATATATTTT.

This sequence joins TRBV30 and TRBJ2-7, with 8 bases matching TRBD1. Losses at the gene ends were 7 bases for V and 0 bases for J; bases not matched to a gene: 5. CDR1 is GTSNPN, CDR2 SVGIG, per germline (reference sequence). The CDR3 has 13 amino acids. DNA for the CDR3: TGTGCCTATACGACAGGGGACTCCTACGAGCAGTACTTC. It codes for CAYTTGDSYEQYF.

The V and J genes are TRBV6-5 and TRBJ1-6; possibly TRBD1 for D (6 bases). The germline V gene encodes CDR1 MNHEY and CDR2 SVGAGI. The V and J ends lost 0 bases and 8 bases respectively, with 14 bases between them. The CDR3 runs 16 residues. CDR3 nucleotides: TGTGCCAGCAGTTACTCGAATCAAGGGGGAGATTCACCCCTCCACTTT. The encoded protein is CASSYSNQGGDSPLHF.

The genes are TRBV7-7 and TRBJ2-1; maybe TRBD2 (5 bases). Germline-derived CDR1 and CDR2 are SSHAT and FNYEAQ (reference sequence). CDR3 size: 14 residues. V was cut by 2 bases and J by 7 bases, with 12 bases left in between. The CDR3: CASSLYGGLNEQFF. CDR3 sequence (DNA): TGTGCCAGCAGCTTATATGGCGGACTGAATGAGCAGTTCTTC.

This sequence joins TRBV15 and TRBJ2-1; D is uncertain. The CDR3 extends over 15 amino acids. V lost 0 bases, J lost 8 bases, and 14 bases lay in between. From germline, CDR1 is LNHNV and CDR2 YYDKDF (reference sequence). CDR3: CATSRDFPTAYEQFF. The DNA of the CDR3 is TGTGCCACCAGCAGAGATTTCCCCACTGCGTATGAGCAGTTCTTC.

This clone was picked up a small number of times. The rearrangement joins TRBV27 to TRBJ1-2; D possibly corresponds to TRBD1 (6 bases). The CDR3 has 15 amino acids. V was trimmed by 6 bases and J by 5 bases, leaving 19 bases between them. From germline, CDR1 is MNHEY and CDR2 SMNVEV (reference sequence). The CDR3 DNA reads as TGTGCCAGCAGCTTCGAGCGGGGGGCGGGGTATGGCTACACCTTC. Amino acids: CASSFERGAGYGYTF.

The chain is built from TRBV6-5 and TRBJ2-2, with 7 bases fitting TRBD2. Germline lookup yields CDR1 MNHEY and CDR2 SVGAGI. The CDR3 sequence is 13 residues long. Trimming cost V 6 bases and J 4 bases; bases outside gene matches: 2. For the CDR3, the DNA is TGTGCCAGCAGGGGGGGGAGCACCGGGGAGCTGTTTTTT. Residues: CASRGGSTGELFF.

This chain connects TRBV4-1 to TRBJ2-2; possibly TRBD2 for D (5 bases). CDR1 and CDR2 from the germline V gene are MGHRA and YSYEKL. The CDR3 covers 16 residues. V was pared by 0 bases and J by 7 bases, with 15 bases between. The CDR3 is CASSQEVLTEVGELFF. The CDR3 nucleotides read TGCGCCAGCAGCCAAGAAGTATTAACGGAGGTCGGGGAGCTGTTTTTT.

The chain is built from TRBV6-5 and TRBJ2-3; D is unclear. This CDR3 is 13 amino acids long. CDR1 MNHEY and CDR2 SVGAGI come from the germline V gene. Between the trimmed V and J ends, which lost 1 base and 1 base, there was a span of 3 bases. This CDR3 is CASSYYGTDTQYF. CDR3 nucleotides: TGTGCCAGCAGTTACTACGGCACAGATACGCAGTATTTT.

This chain connects TRBV25-1 to TRBJ2-2; 8 nucleotides line up with TRBD1. Germline loops: CDR1 MGHDK, CDR2 SYGVNS. The CDR3 runs to 16 residues. The V and J ends lost 4 bases and 4 bases, in that order; junction bases with no gene match: 8. CDR3 nucleotide sequence: TGTGCCAGCAGTGGCCCAGGGACAGGAGTCACCGGGGAGCTGTTTTTT. It specifies CASSGPGTGVTGELFF.

The chain combines TRBV29-1 with TRBJ2-7, with TRBD1 identical over 7 bases. The CDR3 loop spans 12 amino acids. Unmatched junction bases numbered 5, after V lost 7 bases and J lost 2 bases. CDR1 is SQVTM and CDR2 is ANQGSEA in the germline V gene. DNA for the CDR3: TGCAGCGCCAACGGACAGGCCTACGAGCAGTACTTC. Translation: CSANGQAYEQYF.

The chain couples TRBV30 to TRBJ2-7; D gene unclear. Trimming removed 0 bases from V and 4 bases from J, with 10 bases in between. The CDR3 is 13 amino acids. Germline V CDR1 and CDR2: GTSNPN, SVGIG (reference sequence). CDR3: CAWSVEARYEQYF. The CDR3 coding sequence is TGTGCCTGGAGTGTAGAAGCCCGGTACGAGCAGTACTTC.

This clone was recorded a few times. The chain combines TRBV9 with TRBJ1-5, with D tentatively TRBD1 (5 bases). Germline V gene data show CDR1 as SGDLS and CDR2 as YYNGEE. Deletions cut 3 bases from V and 5 bases from J, with 12 bases between. The CDR3 has 14 amino acids. The chain's CDR3 is CASSGDGSYQPQHF. In DNA form, the CDR3 reads TGTGCCAGCAGCGGGGACGGATCGTATCAGCCCCAGCATTTT.

Note on this clone: The same CDR3 can be traced to other DNA sequences in this sample. The chain links TRBV5-1 to TRBJ1-1; D call uncertain. The CDR3 runs 14 residues. Trimming stripped 2 bases from V and 2 bases from J, with 10 bases between. Germline V CDR1 and CDR2: SGHRS, YFSETQ. CDR3 amino acids: CASSFPGANTEAFF. The DNA for the CDR3 is TGCGCCAGCAGCTTCCCAGGCGCTAACACTGAAGCTTTCTTT.

The CDR3 nucleotides read TGTGCCAGCAGGAGACTAGCGGGCACAGATACGCAGTATTTT. Amino acid sequence: CASRRLAGTDTQYF. J is TRBJ2-3 and V is TRBV7-2; 9 bases agree with TRBD2. The CDR3 covers 14 residues. Germline lookup yields CDR1 SGHTA and CDR2 FQGNSA. With V trimmed by 6 bases and J by 1 base, 2 bases remained unmatched. Full variable domain (missing parts from reference TRBV7-2 and TRBJ2-3): GAGVSQSPSNKVTEKGKDVELRCDPISGHTALYWYRQSLGQGLEFLIYFQGNSAPDKSGLPSDRFSAERTGGSVSTLTIQRTQQEDSAVYLCASRRLAGTDTQYFGPGTRLTVL.